The 20 T cell receptor beta chains in this list originate from one sample, sequenced in a study of blood T cell repertoires in COVID-19. TCRdb keeps only in-frame clones here, not all; method: immunoSEQ multiplex PCR. The sample carries just over 150,000 clones, approximately 88% recorded once. Specimen: PBMCs or T cells enriched from blood (not recorded which). These receptors all stem from a woman in her 50s who had recovered from COVID-19.

This chain joins TRBV7-2 and TRBJ2-1; TRBD2 agrees at 14 bases. Germline lookup yields CDR1 SGHTA and CDR2 FQGNSA. V gave up 6 bases and J gave up 4 bases; unmatched junction bases: 14. The CDR3 consists of 19 residues. This chain's CDR3 is CASSFRSTGTSGGYNEQFF. In DNA form, the CDR3 reads TGTGCCAGCAGTTTCCGATCAACCGGGACTAGCGGGGGTTACAATGAGCAGTTCTTC.

The CDR3 DNA is TGTGCCAGCAGTACAGGGGGCCACGAGCAGTACTTC. It specifies CASSTGGHEQYF. The V call is TRBV2, the J call TRBJ2-7, with 9 bases fitting TRBD1. There are 12 residues in the CDR3. J gave up 5 bases and V 5 bases, and 1 base lay outside the gene matches. Looked up from germline, CDR1 is SNHLY and CDR2 is FYNNEI. Full variable domain (missing parts from reference TRBV2 and TRBJ2-7): EPEVTQTPSHQVTQMGQEVILRCVPISNHLYFYWYRQILGQKVEFLVSFYNNEISEKSEIFDDQFSVERPDGSNFTLKIRSTKLEDSAMYFCASSTGGHEQYFGPGTRLTVT.

The CDR3 loop reads CASSLGQGKVEQFF. The DNA of the CDR3 is TGTGCCAGCAGCTTGGGCCAGGGGAAGGTCGAGCAGTTCTTC. The rearrangement links TRBV28 to TRBJ2-1, with D tentatively TRBD1 (6 bases). The CDR3 length is 14 residues. With 6 bases removed from V and 10 bases from J, the gap between germline ends came to 19 bases. CDR1 and CDR2 from the germline V gene are MDHEN and SYDVKM.

This chain connects TRBV7-2 to TRBJ2-3; D might be TRBD1 (5 bases). Germline-derived CDR1 and CDR2 are SGHTA and FQGNSA. Between the trimmed V and J ends, which lost 1 base and 8 bases, there was a span of 13 bases. The CDR3 runs 14 residues. The CDR3 sequence is CASSLVQGKGTQYF. As DNA, the CDR3 is TGTGCCAGCAGCTTAGTTCAGGGAAAAGGTACGCAGTATTTT.

DNA for the CDR3: TGTGCCACCAGCAGTCCCAATACAGGGGATGGAAACACCATATATTTT. This sequence encodes CATSSPNTGDGNTIYF. This sequence joins TRBV15 and TRBJ1-3; TRBD1 agrees at 7 bases. CDR1 and CDR2 (germline): LNHNV, YYDKDF (reference sequence). The CDR3 contains 16 residues. The trim removed 3 bases at V and 3 bases at J, leaving 8 bases unmatched. The variable domain in full, completed from reference TRBV15 and TRBJ1-3, reads DAMVIQNPRYQVTQFGKPVTLSCSQTLNHNVMYWYQQKSSQAPKLLFHYYDKDFNNEADTPDNFQSRRPNTSFCFLDIRSPGLGDTAMYLCATSSPNTGDGNTIYFGEGSWLTVV.

This clone was seen just once. The chain has TRBV29-1 and TRBJ2-1, with D tentatively TRBD2 (5 bases). V was trimmed by 8 bases and J by 9 bases, leaving 14 bases between them. The CDR3 consists of 11 residues. Per germline, CDR1 SQVTM and CDR2 ANQGSEA. The CDR3 region is CSTPSGSEQFF. The CDR3, as DNA: TGCAGCACCCCCTCGGGGTCTGAGCAGTTCTTC.

The J gene is TRBJ1-6, the V gene TRBV5-6; D gene uncertain. CDR3 length: 18 amino acids. V was pared by 4 bases and J by 0 bases, with 17 bases between. The germline V gene encodes CDR1 SGHDT and CDR2 YYEEEE. CDR3 residues: CASSRGRTGSSYNSPLHF. CDR3 sequence (DNA): TGTGCCAGCAGCCGCGGAAGGACGGGGAGCTCCTATAATTCACCCCTCCACTTT.

This sequence joins TRBV4-3 and TRBJ2-1; TRBD2 is a possible D gene (5 bases). Germline V CDR1 and CDR2: LGHNA, YSLEER. Trimming took 0 bases from V and 2 from J, leaving 17 bases between them. The CDR3 loop spans 18 amino acids. The CDR3 protein is CASSQDGTSLGTYNEQFF. In DNA form, the CDR3 reads TGCGCCAGCAGCCAAGATGGAACTAGTCTAGGGACCTACAATGAGCAGTTCTTC.

The chain joins TRBV30 to TRBJ1-6; D unclear. The CDR3 loop spans 15 amino acids. Germline V lookup: CDR1 GTSNPN, CDR2 SVGIG (reference sequence). Trimming left V 0 bases short and J 7 bases short, with 13 bases between. The DNA for the CDR3 is TGTGCCTGGAGTGTTTCGAGTCCGAGGAATTCACCCCTCCACTTT. Its translation: CAWSVSSPRNSPLHF.

CDR3 sequence reads: CASSPRLLSYGYTF. The CDR3 nucleotides read TGTGCCAGCAGCCCTCGACTGCTATCCTATGGCTACACCTTC. The chain employs TRBV11-3 and TRBJ1-2; D remains unclear. CDR1 and CDR2 (germline): SGHNT, YENEEA. CDR3 size: 14 residues. The V and J ends lost 5 bases and 4 bases respectively, with 14 bases between them.

V usage is TRBV4-3 and J usage is TRBJ1-2; D is perhaps TRBD1 (5 bases). This CDR3 comprises 16 residues. V lost 0 bases and J 4 bases, leaving 15 bases between the germline ends. CDR1 is LGHNA and CDR2 is YSLEER in the germline V gene. CDR3 coding DNA: TGCGCCAGCAGCCAAGATCATGGAGGGGTCACCTATGGCTACACCTTC. This codes for CASSQDHGGVTYGYTF.

The gene calls are TRBV5-1 and TRBJ2-1; TRBD2 matches 8 bases. Germline V gene sequence: CDR1 SGHRS, CDR2 YFSETQ. Trimming removed 1 base from V and 5 bases from J; junction bases left unmatched: 5. CDR3 length: 15 amino acids. CDR3 sequence (DNA): TGCGCCAGCAGCTTGAGTACTAGCGGTAACAATGAGCAGTTCTTC. It codes for CASSLSTSGNNEQFF.

The rearrangement uses TRBV6-6 and TRBJ2-7; TRBD2 matches at 12 bases. This CDR3 is 17 amino acids long. The J segment lost 5 bases and the V segment lost 5 bases, leaving 13 bases of the junction unmatched. Germline loops: CDR1 MNHNY, CDR2 SVGAGI (reference sequence). Here the CDR3 reads CASSGSSGGALLHEQYF. The CDR3 DNA follows: TGTGCCAGCAGTGGATCTAGCGGGGGGGCCTTGCTTCACGAGCAGTACTTC.

This clone was recorded a few times. The V and J genes are TRBV7-6 and TRBJ2-1; possible D gene TRBD2, 7 bases. Trimming removed 5 bases from V and 0 bases from J, with 23 bases in between. There are 19 residues in the CDR3. Per the germline V gene, CDR1 is SGHVS and CDR2 is FNYEAQ. CDR3: CASSPGAGAGFSSYNEQFF. CDR3 nucleotide sequence: TGTGCCAGCAGCCCCGGTGCGGGGGCGGGGTTCAGCTCCTACAATGAGCAGTTCTTC.

The V call is TRBV6-2 or TRBV6-3, the J call TRBJ1-1; D gene ambiguous. Per germline, CDR1 MNHEY and CDR2 SVGEGT. Deletions cut 4 bases from V and 5 bases from J, with 17 bases between. The CDR3 contains 15 residues. DNA for the CDR3: TGTGCCAGCAGTTTTATGTGGCCGGGGAGAACTGAAGCTTTCTTT. Its translation is CASSFMWPGRTEAFF.

The rearrangement links TRBV2 to TRBJ1-2; D may be TRBD1 (6 bases). Trimming stripped 1 base from V and 5 bases from J, with 14 bases between. The CDR3 totals 15 residues. Per germline, CDR1 SNHLY and CDR2 FYNNEI. The CDR3 DNA sequence: TGTGCCAGCAGTGAAGTAGGGGGTTCCGCTTATGGCTACACCTTC. This sequence encodes CASSEVGGSAYGYTF.

This sequence joins TRBV7-9 and TRBJ2-7; 9 bases map to TRBD1. Germline V gene data show CDR1 as SEHNR and CDR2 as FQNEAQ (reference sequence). V shed 1 base and J 3 bases; nucleotides not matched to a gene: 7. CDR3 length equals 16 residues. The CDR3 loop is CASSLGGTGRDYEQYF. In DNA, the CDR3 is TGTGCCAGCAGCTTAGGAGGGACAGGGAGGGACTACGAGCAGTACTTC.

V and J are TRBV27 and TRBJ2-2; TRBD1 aligns across 8 bases. This CDR3 comprises 14 residues. CDR1 is MNHEY and CDR2 is SMNVEV in the germline V gene (reference sequence). V lost 5 bases to trimming and J lost 6 bases; unmatched junction nucleotides: 5. The CDR3 loop is CASSKDRGAGELFF. The CDR3 bases are TGTGCCAGCAGTAAAGACAGGGGTGCCGGGGAGCTGTTTTTT.

The CDR3 DNA is TGTGCCAGCAGCCGCAACTCCCGGGGCGAGCAGTACTTC. Protein: CASSRNSRGEQYF. The chain recombines TRBV3-1 (or the pseudogene TRBV3-2) with TRBJ2-7; D perhaps matches TRBD2 (5 bases). The CDR3 extends over 13 amino acids. V was clipped by 4 bases and J by 6 bases, with 13 bases between them. In germline, CDR1 is LGHDT, CDR2 YNNKEL (reference sequence).

The chain employs TRBV5-6 and TRBJ1-1, with D hard to call. The CDR3 consists of 15 residues. The germline V gene encodes CDR1 SGHDT and CDR2 YYEEEE. Deletions cut 1 base from V and 2 bases from J, with 12 bases between. Here the CDR3 reads CASSLIRQVNTEAFF. CDR3 coding DNA: TGTGCCAGCAGCTTGATAAGGCAGGTCAACACTGAAGCTTTCTTT.